This TCR beta chain was sequenced during a study of shared clonotypes between healthy human individuals. Terminally differentiated effector memory CD45RA+ cells were excluded from the naive CD8 cells, which were CD45RO-negative and positively selected for CCR7. The method was immunoSEQ multiplex PCR; TCRdb's version includes in-frame clones alone and lacks a portion of them. The table includes about 580,000 clones, 95% to 98% detected once. This receptor was identified in a man between 25 and 39 years old in good health. Source material: naive CD8+ T cells sorted from blood.

In DNA form, the CDR3 reads TGTGCCAGCAAGGGGGATAGCAATCAGCCCCAGCATTTT. This gives the protein CASKGDSNQPQHF. This chain uses TRBV6-1 with TRBJ1-5; perhaps TRBD1 as D (6 bases). Trimming took 7 bases from V and 0 from J, leaving 7 bases between them. Germline V gene lookup returns CDR1 MNHNS and CDR2 SASEGT. The CDR3 extends over 13 amino acids.